A selection of T cell receptor beta chains follows, all from one sample in a study of blood T cells in healthy people across ages. One entry per CDR3 protein, called by TCRdb with MiXCR from the 5' RACE reads. Counted here are about 1,000,000 distinct CDR3 sequences, 40% to 45% occurring once; the ten biggest clones make up approximately 17%. The sequenced sample was blood. These TCRs come from a woman in her fifties or sixties in good health. The conserved cysteine and the conserved F or W are not part of the CDR3 here. D genes are given only for firm matches.

j_call v_call d_call cdr3_aa
TRBJ2-7 TRBV27 TRBD1 ASTGGPDEQY
TRBJ2-1 TRBV4-1 TRBD2 ASSHRAAGEQF
TRBJ2-2 TRBV10-3 . AISVGEPNTGELF
TRBJ2-1 TRBV12-3/TRBV12-4 TRBD2 ASSQAGGPWNEQF
TRBJ1-2 TRBV10-1 . ASSDPPDSYGYT
TRBJ2-5 TRBV7-3 TRBD1 ASSSDRVEYGETQY
TRBJ1-1 TRBV10-3 . AIRGMNTEAF
TRBJ2-5 TRBV7-8 TRBD2 ASSLDGGVVRGTQY
TRBJ2-3 TRBV7-2 . ASSPTNVVRDTQY
TRBJ2-7 TRBV29-1 . SARKGTYEQY
TRBJ2-5 TRBV2 TRBD1 ASKGQGEY
TRBJ2-1 TRBV3-1 TRBD1 ASSQVQGSYNEQF
TRBJ2-4 TRBV29-1 . SEPGKSIIAKNIQY
TRBJ1-5 TRBV10-2 . ASGEGRNQPQH
TRBJ1-1 TRBV6-1 . ASSNKAKGTEAF
TRBJ2-4 TRBV20-1 . SARERGAKNIQY
TRBJ2-1 TRBV7-8 . ASSHRTKSNEQF
TRBJ2-1 TRBV20-1 TRBD1 SARDHRGTYNEQF
TRBJ2-5 TRBV7-9 TRBD2 ASSSTETSDSPETQY
TRBJ2-2 TRBV5-1 TRBD1 ASSWTGSNTGELF
TRBJ2-4 TRBV9 . ASSVDVIDSPQY
TRBJ1-6 TRBV28 . ASSPSYNSPLH
TRBJ2-5 TRBV28 . ASSPRRIGGGETQY
TRBJ2-2 TRBV9 . ASSVNRDPRTGELF
TRBJ2-1 TRBV15 . ATSRVEGGQF
TRBJ1-4 TRBV5-1 TRBD1 ASSLSTGANEKLF
TRBJ2-7 TRBV7-2 . ASSRTLLSYEQY
TRBJ2-5 TRBV27 . ASSSLPGAAQGAQETQY
TRBJ1-1 TRBV6-5 TRBD1 ASTGDRGKPEAF
TRBJ1-2 TRBV21-1 . ASRGGQGARYGYT
TRBJ2-5 TRBV3-1 . ASTRYSGSSQETQY
TRBJ2-3 TRBV29-1 . SVEGAGTDTQY
TRBJ2-3 TRBV3-1 . ASSQFGTRTDTQY
TRBJ2-7 TRBV20-1 TRBD2 SASTLAGAGEQY
TRBJ2-1 TRBV2 . ASSPSRNEQF
TRBJ2-7 TRBV10-3 TRBD2 AISESTSGSSYEQY
TRBJ1-5 TRBV5-1 TRBD1 ASCLGQSNQPQH
TRBJ2-1 TRBV7-9 TRBD2 ASSQARGGGSYNEQF
TRBJ2-5 TRBV18 TRBD2 ASSPASGSRETQY
TRBJ2-1 TRBV20-1 TRBD2 SAINLRALAGNEQF
TRBJ2-7 TRBV12-3/TRBV12-4 TRBD2 ASTNSGRGSEQY
TRBJ2-1 TRBV5-6 TRBD2 ASSLGLAGAPF
TRBJ2-3 TRBV20-1 . SARDPQGPDTQY
TRBJ2-3 TRBV11-2 TRBD1 ASRLGSGQGY
TRBJ2-1 TRBV5-1 TRBD1 ASSSQGANYNEQF
TRBJ2-7 TRBV10-3 . AISESVGGADEQY
TRBJ2-7 TRBV28 . ASSTLTGLPYEQY
TRBJ2-5 TRBV28 TRBD2 ASSFPGRGIEETQY
TRBJ2-1 TRBV20-1 TRBD2 SALSPGTSAGNEQF
TRBJ2-3 TRBV6-5 TRBD1 ATKGSQGATDTQY
TRBJ1-2 TRBV29-1 TRBD1 SVVAGQTNYGYT